The clone carrying this T cell receptor (beta chain) was seen more than once but under ten times. This sample is drawn from a study of T cell repertoires in cytomegalovirus infection. Turning to the study itself: Public TCR beta signatures marked donors with CMV infection and the matching HLA.

One entry per CDR3 protein, called by TCRdb with MiXCR from the reads. Among under 600,000 distinct CDR3 sequences listed, 16% were seen once. The germline gives CDR1 SGHAT, CDR2 FQNNGV. The CDR3 extends over 17 amino acids. The V and J ends lost 5 bases and 1 base respectively, with 20 bases between them. Specimen: CD8+ T cells from PBMCs. The chain combines TRBV11-2 with TRBJ1-1; a weak D match, TRBD1 (5 bases). The sequence came from a human donor in good health (CMV status not recorded). Some clones in this sample may be carry-over from other donors' samples. The CDR3 reads CASSGPGLGGRNTEAFF. CDR3 DNA sequence: TGTGCCAGCAGCGGACCCGGGTTGGGGGGTAGGAACACTGAAGCTTTCTTT.